The clone carrying this TCR beta chain was counted a few times. The time point here: after trial treatment. Treatment described: LDRT plus nivolumab, ipilimumab, low-dose cyclophosphamide and aspirin (RACIN trial). With TRAV- and TRBV-specific primers, first-strand cDNA was made, covering the alpha and beta chains. It was with a constant-region primer and a V-primer adapter that TCRs were amplified over around 18 PCR cycles. Each CDR3 protein is one row after TCRdb ran MiXCR on the reads. The sample contains 39,000 or so distinct CDR3 sequences, under 25% of which appear only once. The sample comes from a study of low-dose radiotherapy and immunotherapy resistance in tumors. Sequences were derived from PBMCs, sampled after low-dose radiotherapy plus immunotherapy. This sequence was found in a female donor with ovarian cancer.

The CDR3 sequence: CASSARNEQYF. DNA for the CDR3: TGTGCCAGCAGTGCCCGGAACGAGCAGTACTTC. The V call is TRBV2, the J call TRBJ2-7; D gene ambiguous. CDR1 is SNHLY and CDR2 is FYNNEI in the germline V gene. The CDR3 contains 11 residues. V gave up 4 bases and J gave up 5 bases, with 6 bases separating them.